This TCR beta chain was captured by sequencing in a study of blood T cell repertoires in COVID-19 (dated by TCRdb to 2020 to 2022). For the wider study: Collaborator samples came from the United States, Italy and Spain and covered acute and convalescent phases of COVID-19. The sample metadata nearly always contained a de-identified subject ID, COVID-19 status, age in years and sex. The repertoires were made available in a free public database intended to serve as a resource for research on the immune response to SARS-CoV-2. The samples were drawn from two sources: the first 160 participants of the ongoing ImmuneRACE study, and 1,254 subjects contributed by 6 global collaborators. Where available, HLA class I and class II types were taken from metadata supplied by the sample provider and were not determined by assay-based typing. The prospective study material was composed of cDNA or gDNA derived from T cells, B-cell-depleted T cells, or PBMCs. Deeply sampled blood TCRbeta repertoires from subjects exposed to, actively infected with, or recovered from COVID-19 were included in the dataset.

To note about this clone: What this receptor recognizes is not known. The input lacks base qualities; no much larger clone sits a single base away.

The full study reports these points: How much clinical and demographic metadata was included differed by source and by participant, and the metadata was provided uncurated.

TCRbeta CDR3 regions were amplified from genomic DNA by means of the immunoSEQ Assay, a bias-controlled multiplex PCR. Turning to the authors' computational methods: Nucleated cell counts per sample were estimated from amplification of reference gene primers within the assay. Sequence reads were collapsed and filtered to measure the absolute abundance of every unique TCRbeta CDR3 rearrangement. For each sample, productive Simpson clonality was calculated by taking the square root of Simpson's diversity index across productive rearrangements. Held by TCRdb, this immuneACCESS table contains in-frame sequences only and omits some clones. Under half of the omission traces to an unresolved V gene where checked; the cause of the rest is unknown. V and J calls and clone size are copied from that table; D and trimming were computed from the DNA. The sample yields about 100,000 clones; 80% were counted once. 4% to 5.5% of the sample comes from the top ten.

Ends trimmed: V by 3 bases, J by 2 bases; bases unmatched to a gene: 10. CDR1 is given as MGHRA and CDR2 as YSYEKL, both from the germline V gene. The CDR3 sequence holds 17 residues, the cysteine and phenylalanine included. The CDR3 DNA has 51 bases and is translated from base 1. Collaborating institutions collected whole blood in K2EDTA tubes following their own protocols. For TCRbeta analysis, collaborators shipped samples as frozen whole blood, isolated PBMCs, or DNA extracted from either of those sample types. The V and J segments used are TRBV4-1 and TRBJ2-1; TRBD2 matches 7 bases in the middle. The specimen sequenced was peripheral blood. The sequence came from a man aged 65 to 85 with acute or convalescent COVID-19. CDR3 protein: CASSQESGTTTYNEQFF. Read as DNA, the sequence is TGCGCCAGCAGCCAGGAATCCGGGACTACAACCTACAATGAGCAGTTCTTC.